Below, one T cell receptor (beta chain) is given with its context. The data originate from a study of blood T cell repertoires in COVID-19. The overall study: The United States, Italy and Spain provided the acute and convalescent COVID-19 samples.

In the source study's methods: Amplification from reference gene primers served as the basis for estimated nucleated cell counts. Assay: immunoSEQ multiplex PCR; the TCRdb copy retains only in-frame clones and omits some. For V, J and clone size, that table is used; D and trimming come from the DNA. The sample holds 140,000 to 150,000 clones, around 89% seen once. The CDR3 totals 16 residues. The V segment lost 2 bases and the J segment 3 bases; nucleotides outside the gene matches: 4. From germline, CDR1 is MDHEN and CDR2 SYDVKM. The chain uses TRBV28 and TRBJ2-7; 13 bases align to TRBD2. The clonotype was recovered from a woman aged 25 to 45 with acute COVID-19. The sequenced material came from PBMCs or T cells enriched from blood (not recorded which). The CDR3 region is CASSLLGTSGIYEQYF. In DNA form, the CDR3 reads TGTGCCAGCAGTTTACTAGGGACTAGCGGGATCTACGAGCAGTACTTC.